Listed here are 9 T cell receptor beta chains from one sample, sequenced in a study of blood T cell repertoires in COVID-19. Profiled with immunoSEQ multiplex PCR; TCRdb holds only in-frame clones, not every one. The top ten hold about 9% of the sample, which has about 210,000 clones, 80% to 90% seen once. Sequenced: PBMCs or T cells enriched from blood (not recorded which). The receptors shown here come from a man in his forties who had recovered from COVID-19.

The V and J genes are TRBV10-2 and TRBJ1-1; D is unresolved. Germline values: CDR1 WSHSY, CDR2 SAAADI. The CDR3 consists of 11 residues. V was clipped by 1 base and J by 11 bases, with 8 bases between them. The CDR3 coding sequence is TGCGCCAGCAGTGAGTTAATGAGGGCTTTCTTT. The encoded protein is CASSELMRAFF.

This chain links TRBV11-3 with TRBJ2-1; D is perhaps TRBD2 (6 bases). CDR3 length: 14 amino acids. Per the germline V gene, CDR1 is SGHNT and CDR2 is YENEEA. Trimming stripped 3 bases from V and 6 bases from J, with 12 bases between. In DNA, the CDR3 is TGTGCCAGCAGCTTGACCGGGAGTTCCAATGAGCAGTTCTTC. This gives the protein CASSLTGSSNEQFF.

The chain is built from TRBV19 and TRBJ1-4; 10 nucleotides match TRBD1. The CDR3 consists of 14 residues. J lost 10 bases, V lost 5 bases, and 7 bases had no gene match. Germline assignment: CDR1 LNHDA and CDR2 SQIVND (reference sequence). Here the CDR3 reads CASSDRDRGAKLFF. The CDR3 DNA follows: TGTGCCAGTAGTGACCGGGACAGGGGTGCAAAACTGTTTTTT.

This chain connects TRBV9 to TRBJ2-5; D gene uncertain. Per the germline V gene, CDR1 is SGDLS and CDR2 is YYNGEE. The V end lost 0 bases, the J end lost 6 bases, and 6 bases lay between the germline ends. The CDR3 contains 12 residues. CDR3 residues: CASSVDEKTQYF. The CDR3, as DNA: TGTGCCAGCAGCGTAGACGAGAAGACCCAGTACTTC.

The chain couples TRBV19 to TRBJ1-2; perhaps TRBD1 as D (6 bases). Germline CDR1 LNHDA, CDR2 SQIVND (reference sequence). CDR3 length equals 13 residues. V was cut by 6 bases and J by 5 bases, with 13 bases left in between. The CDR3 reads CASRRTVGYGYTF. The CDR3 region has the DNA TGTGCCAGTAGAAGGACAGTAGGGTATGGCTACACCTTC.

The V and J genes are TRBV5-1 and TRBJ2-4; 9 bases align to TRBD2. Germline CDR1 is SGHRS and CDR2 is YFSETQ. J lost 0 bases, V lost 0 bases, and 19 bases had no gene match. The CDR3 runs to 22 residues. The CDR3 spells CASSLALDSGRGGPLAKNIQYF. DNA for the CDR3: TGCGCCAGCAGCTTGGCCTTGGATAGCGGGAGAGGGGGTCCTCTAGCCAAAAACATTCAGTACTTC.

The chain carries TRBV5-5 and TRBJ2-7; the D is unclear. The germline V gene encodes CDR1 SGHKS and CDR2 YYEKEE (reference sequence). V was cut by 0 bases and J by 0 bases, with 7 bases left in between. The CDR3 runs to 14 residues. CDR3 amino acids: CASSLAGASYEQYF. Here the CDR3 DNA reads TGTGCCAGCAGCTTGGCGGGTGCCTCCTACGAGCAGTACTTC.

The CDR3: CASSLVGSGRGTGELFF. The CDR3 region has the DNA TGTGCCAGCAGCTTAGTTGGGAGCGGGAGGGGCACCGGGGAGCTGTTTTTT. The V call is TRBV7-2, the J call TRBJ2-2; TRBD2 matches 10 bases. The CDR3 runs to 17 residues. The junction had 6 bases not matched to a gene; V was cut back by 1 base and J by 4 bases. Germline CDR1 SGHTA, CDR2 FQGNSA.

The chain has TRBV29-1 and TRBJ2-5; possible D gene TRBD2, 6 bases. The CDR3 spans 14 residues. The germline CDR1 and CDR2 sequences are SQVTM and ANQGSEA. V lost 6 bases to trimming and J lost 2 bases, with 16 bases between them. The CDR3 region is CSVVGGAGQETQYF. As DNA, the CDR3 is TGCAGCGTCGTGGGAGGTGCTGGGCAAGAGACCCAGTACTTC.